The text below deals with one T cell receptor (beta chain). Antigen unknown. The method was immunoSEQ multiplex PCR; TCRdb's version includes in-frame clones alone and lacks a portion of them. The sample carries over 100,000 clones, just over 85% recorded once. These data come from a study of T cell responses to AZD1222 COVID-19 vaccine. As for the study in general: Second-dose intervals of approximately 4 or approximately 12 weeks were pooled. Study-wide findings and caveats: Among those given AZD1222, only five to seven were seropositive at baseline. A rise in Spike-specific TCR breadth and depth followed two AZD1222 doses. Spike-wide coverage was observed for vaccine-associated CD4 TCRs, with dominant responses at 160-218 and 743-854.

Germline V CDR1 and CDR2: MGHRA, YSYEKL. The CDR3 length is 14 residues. Trimming removed 4 bases from V and 2 bases from J, with 9 bases in between. This chain connects TRBV4-1 to TRBJ1-5; no clear D. This material consisted of peripheral blood, taken on day 0 of AZD1222 vaccination. This TCR was recovered from an adult in good health. The CDR3 here is CASSPREGNQPQHF. CDR3 DNA: TGCGCCAGCAGCCCAAGGGAAGGCAATCAGCCCCAGCATTTT.